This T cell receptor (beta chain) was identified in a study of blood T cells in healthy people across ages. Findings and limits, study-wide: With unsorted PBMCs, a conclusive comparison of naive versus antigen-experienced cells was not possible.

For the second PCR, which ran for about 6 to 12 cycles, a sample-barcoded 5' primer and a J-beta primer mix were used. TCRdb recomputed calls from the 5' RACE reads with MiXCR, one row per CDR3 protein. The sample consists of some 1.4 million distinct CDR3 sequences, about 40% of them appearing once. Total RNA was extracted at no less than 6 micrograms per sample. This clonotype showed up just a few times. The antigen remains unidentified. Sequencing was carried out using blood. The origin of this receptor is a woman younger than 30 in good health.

CDR3 bases: TGTGCCACCAGCAGAGTTTTATCGGGGGAGCAGTACTTC. Translation: CATSRVLSGEQYF. The rearrangement links TRBV15 to TRBJ2-4, with D perhaps matching TRBD2 (6 bases). Trimming stripped 1 base from V and 13 bases from J, with 14 bases between. The V gene's germline CDR1 is LNHNV and CDR2 YYDKDF (reference sequence). The CDR3 runs 13 residues.